These 16 T cell receptor beta chains came from one sample sequenced in a study of blood T cell repertoires in COVID-19. Measured with immunoSEQ multiplex PCR; TCRdb has only the in-frame clones, and not every one. The table includes 150,000 to 200,000 clones, approximately 85% detected once. The specimen sequenced was peripheral blood. Receptors originate from a human donor with active or convalescent COVID-19. The donor label of this sample is uncertain.

In this sample, this clone turned up a few times. This rearrangement joins TRBV10-1 to TRBJ2-3, with 7 bases fitting TRBD2. There are 16 residues in the CDR3. The trim removed 6 bases at V and 0 bases at J, leaving 9 bases unmatched. The germline gives CDR1 WNHNN, CDR2 SYGVQD (reference sequence). CDR3 DNA: TGCGCCAGCAGGACCAAGAGCGGGGCTAGCACAGATACGCAGTATTTT. This sequence encodes CASRTKSGASTDTQYF.

This chain connects TRBV19 to TRBJ1-4; D might be TRBD1 (6 bases). The germline V gene encodes CDR1 LNHDA and CDR2 SQIVND (reference sequence). Trimming left V 3 bases short and J 7 bases short, with 12 bases between. The CDR3 is 14 amino acids. The CDR3 DNA follows: TGTGCCAGTAGTATGGCAGGGGATAGTGAAAAACTGTTTTTT. Translating gives CASSMAGDSEKLFF.

The chain is built from TRBV7-9 and TRBJ2-7; D may be TRBD1 (6 bases). The germline V gene has CDR1 SEHNR and CDR2 FQNEAQ (reference sequence). The CDR3 spans 16 residues. The V end was cut by 2 bases, the J end by 3 bases, with 17 bases between. CDR3 in amino acids: CASSLWVGSQGYEQYF. In DNA form, the CDR3 reads TGTGCCAGCAGCTTATGGGTAGGCTCACAGGGCTACGAGCAGTACTTC. The entire variable domain, with the rest obtained from reference TRBV7-9 and TRBJ2-7, is as follows: DTGVSQNPRHKITKRGQNVTFRCDPISEHNRLYWYRQTLGQGPEFLTYFQNEAQLEKSRLLSDRFSAERPKGSFSTLEIQRTEQGDSAMYLCASSLWVGSQGYEQYFGPGTRLTVT.

The V gene is TRBV12-3 or TRBV12-4, the J gene TRBJ2-5; D is possibly TRBD2 (6 bases). This CDR3 is 13 amino acids long. The V end was cut by 8 bases, the J end by 5 bases, with 15 bases between. The chain's CDR3 is CASQPGEVETQYF. In DNA form, the CDR3 reads TGTGCCAGCCAACCTGGGGAGGTGGAGACCCAGTACTTC.

The V gene is TRBV5-5, the J gene TRBJ2-3, with 7 bases lining up with TRBD2. The germline CDR1 and CDR2 sequences are SGHKS and YYEKEE (reference sequence). J gave up 2 bases and V 4 bases, and 19 bases lay outside the gene matches. This CDR3 is built from 19 residues. The CDR3 loop is CASSTSRYPGLNPTDTQYF. The CDR3 DNA sequence: TGTGCCAGCAGCACATCCCGCTATCCGGGACTAAATCCCACAGATACGCAGTATTTT.

This sequence joins TRBV19 and TRBJ2-7, with TRBD2 matching 13 bases. V lost 5 bases, J lost 4 bases, and 5 bases stayed unmatched. This CDR3 spans 15 amino acids. Germline-derived CDR1 and CDR2 are LNHDA and SQIVND (reference sequence). The CDR3 loop reads CASSSLAGGPYEQYF. The CDR3 nucleotides are TGTGCCAGTAGTTCACTAGCGGGAGGGCCATACGAGCAGTACTTC. The full variable domain, with the rest looked up from reference TRBV19 and TRBJ2-7, is DGGITQSPKYLFRKEGQNVTLSCEQNLNHDAMYWYRQDPGQGLRLIYYSQIVNDFQKGDIAEGYSVSREKKESFPLTVTSAQKNPTAFYLCASSSLAGGPYEQYFGPGTRLTVT.

CDR3 sequence: CASTQGRGSPLHF. Written as DNA, the CDR3 is TGTGCCAGCACCCAGGGGAGGGGATCACCCCTCCACTTT. The rearrangement joins TRBV3-1 (or the pseudogene TRBV3-2) to TRBJ1-6, with D possibly TRBD1 on 6 matching bases. The CDR3 contains 13 residues. The germline V gene encodes CDR1 LGHDT and CDR2 YNNKEL (reference sequence). V lost 7 bases, J lost 10 bases, and 14 bases lay in between.

CDR3 nucleotides: TGCGCCAGCAGCTCGGGACTACAAAACACCGGGGAGCTGTTTTTT. This codes for CASSSGLQNTGELFF. The V call is TRBV5-1, the J call TRBJ2-2, with 7 bases identical to TRBD2. CDR1 is SGHRS, CDR2 YFSETQ, per germline. The CDR3 has 15 residues. J gave up 2 bases and V 3 bases, and 4 bases lay outside the gene matches. Filled out from reference TRBV5-1 and TRBJ2-2, the complete variable domain reads KAGVTQTPRYLIKTRGQQVTLSCSPISGHRSVSWYQQTPGQGLQFLFEYFSETQRNKGNFPGRFSGRQFSNSRSEMNVSTLELGDSALYLCASSSGLQNTGELFFGEGSRLTVL.

CDR3 residues: CASSLGGPNYGYTF. The CDR3 nucleotides read TGCGCCAGCAGCTTGGGGGGCCCTAACTATGGCTACACCTTC. The J gene is TRBJ1-2, the V gene TRBV5-1, with a tentative D call TRBD1 (5 bases). Trimming left V 0 bases short and J 0 bases short, with 6 bases between. The germline V gene has CDR1 SGHRS and CDR2 YFSETQ. The CDR3 totals 14 residues. Full variable domain (rest looked up from reference TRBV5-1 and TRBJ1-2): KAGVTQTPRYLIKTRGQQVTLSCSPISGHRSVSWYQQTPGQGLQFLFEYFSETQRNKGNFPGRFSGRQFSNSRSEMNVSTLELGDSALYLCASSLGGPNYGYTFGSGTRLTVV.

This sequence joins TRBV7-9 and TRBJ1-1; 9 bases match TRBD1. V shed 4 bases and J 4 bases; nucleotides not matched to a gene: 4. CDR1 and CDR2 from the germline V gene are SEHNR and FQNEAQ (reference sequence). The CDR3 is made up of 14 amino acids. The CDR3, as DNA: TGTGCCAGCAGCTGGGGACAGGGTAGCACTGAAGCTTTCTTT. Translated: CASSWGQGSTEAFF. The entire variable domain, with the rest obtained from reference TRBV7-9 and TRBJ1-1, is as follows: DTGVSQNPRHKITKRGQNVTFRCDPISEHNRLYWYRQTLGQGPEFLTYFQNEAQLEKSRLLSDRFSAERPKGSFSTLEIQRTEQGDSAMYLCASSWGQGSTEAFFGQGTRLTVV.

This clone was seen a single time. V usage is TRBV6-5 and J usage is TRBJ1-2; D uncertain. Germline V gene lookup returns CDR1 MNHEY and CDR2 SVGAGI. Trimming removed 7 bases from V and 9 bases from J, with 15 bases in between. The CDR3 extends over 12 amino acids. The CDR3 DNA reads TGTGCCAGCACTTTGGGAGGATCGAGCTACACCTTC. It is translated as CASTLGGSSYTF.

V is TRBV2 and J is TRBJ2-5; 11 bases map to TRBD2. V lost 6 bases to trimming and J lost 5 bases; unmatched junction nucleotides: 8. Germline-derived CDR1 and CDR2 are SNHLY and FYNNEI. This CDR3 is built from 15 residues. The CDR3 spells CASSVFSGRVETQYF. As DNA, the CDR3 is TGTGCCAGCAGCGTATTTAGCGGGAGGGTGGAGACCCAGTACTTC.

The CDR3 coding sequence is TGTGCCAGCAGCCTTAGTGGACGGGGAACTGAGCAGTTCTTC. Amino acids: CASSLSGRGTEQFF. V is TRBV7-9 and J is TRBJ2-1, with a possible D match to TRBD2 (5 bases). V was trimmed by 5 bases and J by 9 bases, leaving 17 bases between them. Per germline, CDR1 SEHNR and CDR2 FQNEAQ (reference sequence). This CDR3 region has 14 residues.

The chain carries TRBV6-2 or TRBV6-3 and TRBJ2-7; weak D call: TRBD2 (6 bases). The germline gives CDR1 MNHEY, CDR2 SVGEGT. The V end was cut by 0 bases, the J end by 2 bases, with 8 bases between. This CDR3 has 14 residues. The CDR3 sequence is CASSYSRGTYEQYF. CDR3 coding DNA: TGTGCCAGCAGTTACTCGCGCGGGACCTACGAGCAGTACTTC.

This clone has just one count. The chain links TRBV3-1 (or the pseudogene TRBV3-2) to TRBJ2-3, with TRBD2 matching 8 bases. The CDR3 covers 15 residues. Germline values: CDR1 LGHDT, CDR2 YNNKEL (reference sequence). Trimming cost V 2 bases and J 8 bases; bases outside gene matches: 9. This CDR3 reads CASSQYPRAGGTQYF. In nucleotides, the CDR3 is TGTGCCAGCAGCCAATATCCAAGGGCGGGGGGTACGCAGTATTTT.

This sequence joins TRBV30 and TRBJ2-7, with TRBD1 as a possible D gene (6 bases). The V gene lost 3 bases and the J gene lost 3 bases, with 9 bases spanning the gap. Germline CDR1 reads GTSNPN; CDR2 reads SVGIG (reference sequence). This CDR3 has 12 residues. In DNA form, the CDR3 reads TGTGCCTGGAGAGACAGGAACTACGAGCAGTACTTC. Translated, it gives CAWRDRNYEQYF. The variable domain in full, completed from reference TRBV30 and TRBJ2-7, reads SQTIHQWPATLVQPVGSPLSLECTVEGTSNPNLYWYRQAAGRGLQLLFYSVGIGQISSEVPQNLSASRPQDRQFILSSKKLLLSDSGFYLCAWRDRNYEQYFGPGTRLTVT.